The rows below give T cell receptor beta chains drawn from one sample of a study of shared clonotypes between healthy human individuals. Generated by immunoSEQ multiplex PCR, the TCRdb table keeps only in-frame clones and is missing some. The table shows approximately 2.4 million clones, with around 95% occurring only once. Source material: naive CD4+ T cells sorted from blood. These receptors all come from a man aged 18 to 30 in good health. Each CDR3 is given with its conserved first and last residue. A D gene is named only where the DNA matches it firmly. Clone size appears in some rows only: once, few, many, or a class for an expanded clone.

size: once
V: TRBV11-2
J: TRBJ2-7
D: TRBD2
DNA: TGTGCCAGCAGCTTAGTCGTGTCTCAAGCGGGAGGGCCTCCCTACGAGCAGTACTTC
CDR3: CASSLVVSQAGGPPYEQYF

size: -
V: TRBV30
J: TRBJ1-1
D: TRBD1
DNA: TGTGCCTACACCCACCGGGGACAGGGAGGGTGGACTGAAGCTTTCTTT
CDR3: CAYTHRGQGGWTEAFF

size: once
V: TRBV5-1
J: TRBJ2-7
D: TRBD2
DNA: TGCGCCAGCAGCCAGGGACTAGCGGGAGAGTCTAGCTACGAGCAGTACTTC
CDR3: CASSQGLAGESSYEQYF

size: -
V: TRBV12-5
J: TRBJ2-2
D: TRBD1
DNA: TGTGCTAGTGGTCCGTCGACAGGGGGCACACCCAACGCGTATAGGAACACCGGGGAGCTGTTTTTT
CDR3: CASGPSTGGTPNAYRNTGELFF

size: few
V: TRBV19
J: TRBJ1-6
D: -
DNA: TGTGCCAGTAGTAGCGGTTTCAATTCACCCCTCCACTTT
CDR3: CASSSGFNSPLHF

size: -
V: TRBV5-1
J: TRBJ2-7
D: TRBD1
DNA: TGCGCCAGCAGCGCGGACAGGAACTACGAGCAGTACTTC
CDR3: CASSADRNYEQYF

size: few
V: TRBV7-2
J: TRBJ2-5
D: -
DNA: TGTGCCAGCAGCTTAGGAGAGAAAGAGACCCAGTACTTC
CDR3: CASSLGEKETQYF

size: -
V: TRBV30
J: TRBJ1-6
D: -
DNA: TGTGCCTGGAGTGAAAGGAGGGCCTCCTATAATTCACCCCTCCACTTT
CDR3: CAWSERRASYNSPLHF

size: -
V: TRBV28
J: TRBJ1-2
D: -
DNA: TGTGCCAGCACCCTTTCAGGGAACTATGGCTACACCTTC
CDR3: CASTLSGNYGYTF

size: -
V: TRBV10-3
J: TRBJ1-6
D: -
DNA: TGTGCCATCAGTGGACGGAATTCACCCCTCCACTTT
CDR3: CAISGRNSPLHF

size: -
V: TRBV7-2
J: TRBJ2-7
D: TRBD1
DNA: TGTGCCAGCAGCTTTGGCCCGACAGGGGAGATCAGTCAATTC
CDR3: CASSFGPTGEISQF

size: -
V: TRBV25-1
J: TRBJ1-2
D: -
DNA: TGTGCCAGCAGTGAGGGGGGGGCCCCATATGGCTACACCTTC
CDR3: CASSEGGAPYGYTF

size: -
V: TRBV5-8
J: TRBJ2-2
D: -
DNA: TGTGCCAGCAGCCTACAGGGAACGAACACCGGGGAGCTGTTTTTT
CDR3: CASSLQGTNTGELFF

size: -
V: TRBV18
J: TRBJ2-7
D: -
DNA: TGTGCCAGCTCCAGGGTTTCAGGGTACGAGCAGTACTTC
CDR3: CASSRVSGYEQYF

size: -
V: TRBV30
J: TRBJ1-5
D: -
DNA: TGTGCCTGGAGTGCCAATGGGGGGCCCCAGCATTTT
CDR3: CAWSANGGPQHF

size: -
V: TRBV6-1
J: TRBJ1-1
D: -
DNA: TGTGCCAGCAGTGTTTTAGGGAGCGACAGGAACACTGAAGCTTTCTTT
CDR3: CASSVLGSDRNTEAFF

size: -
V: TRBV9
J: TRBJ1-6
D: -
DNA: TGTGCCAGCAGCCTTTATAATTCACCCCTCCACTTT
CDR3: CASSLYNSPLHF

size: -
V: TRBV6-6
J: TRBJ1-2
D: -
DNA: TGTGCCAGCAGTAACTTGCCAGCTAACTATGGCTACACCTTC
CDR3: CASSNLPANYGYTF

size: -
V: TRBV11-2
J: TRBJ2-5
D: -
DNA: TGTGCCAGCAGCTTAACGCAGGGTACGGAGACCCAGTACTTC
CDR3: CASSLTQGTETQYF

size: -
V: TRBV6-1
J: TRBJ2-3
D: -
DNA: TGTGCCAGCAGTGAAAGGGGCAGGTCCACAGATACGCAGTATTTT
CDR3: CASSERGRSTDTQYF

size: -
V: TRBV11-2
J: TRBJ2-7
D: TRBD1
DNA: TGTGCCAGCAGCACCCAGGGGGCGGGCGAGCAGTACTTC
CDR3: CASSTQGAGEQYF

size: -
V: TRBV5-1
J: TRBJ1-1
D: -
DNA: TGCGCCAGCAGCTTGGAAGGGGTTGAGAACACTGAAGCTTTCTTT
CDR3: CASSLEGVENTEAFF

size: -
V: TRBV19
J: TRBJ2-5
D: TRBD2
DNA: TGTGCCAGTAGCGAACTAGCGGTTCCTGGAGGGGAGACCCAGTACTTC
CDR3: CASSELAVPGGETQYF

size: once
V: TRBV9
J: TRBJ2-7
D: -
DNA: TGTGCCAGCAGCGTAGCGGTAGCGGCCGCCTACGAGCAGTACTTC
CDR3: CASSVAVAAAYEQYF

size: -
V: TRBV4-1
J: TRBJ1-6
D: -
DNA: TGCGCCAGCAGCCAAGATAATGGGCGGACGGCAGGCCAAAATTCACCCCTCCACTTT
CDR3: CASSQDNGRTAGQNSPLHF

size: -
V: TRBV4-3
J: TRBJ2-7
D: TRBD2
DNA: TGCGCCAGCAGCCAAGGGGCCGGGACTAGCGGATACGAGCAGTACTTC
CDR3: CASSQGAGTSGYEQYF

size: -
V: TRBV18
J: TRBJ1-2
D: -
DNA: TGTGCCAGCCTCATAAGGAACACCTTC
CDR3: CASLIRNTF

size: -
V: TRBV6-5
J: TRBJ2-7
D: -
DNA: TGTGCCAGCAGAAGGGAAGGGGCTCGCGAGCAGTACTTC
CDR3: CASRREGAREQYF

size: -
V: TRBV2
J: TRBJ2-1
D: -
DNA: TGTGCCAGCGCAACTAGTGGGAGGGAGCAGTTCTTC
CDR3: CASATSGREQFF

size: -
V: TRBV5-1
J: TRBJ2-3
D: TRBD2
DNA: TGCGCCAGCAGCTTGTCTAGCGGGAGCGCAGATACGCAGTATTTT
CDR3: CASSLSSGSADTQYF

size: -
V: TRBV11-2
J: TRBJ1-3
D: -
DNA: TGTGCCAGCAGCCTAGGGAGGAATTCTGGAAACACCATATATTTT
CDR3: CASSLGRNSGNTIYF

size: -
V: TRBV10-2
J: TRBJ2-3
D: -
DNA: TGCGCCAGCAGTGACTCCTCGGCGCGAGATACGCAGTATTTT
CDR3: CASSDSSARDTQYF

size: -
V: TRBV28
J: TRBJ2-7
D: -
DNA: TGTGCCAGCACTAGAGGGGGGGGCCTGTACGAGCAGTACTTC
CDR3: CASTRGGGLYEQYF